This T cell receptor beta chain was obtained from a study of blood T cell repertoires in COVID-19. Study as a whole: COVID-19 samples, acute and convalescent, were from the United States, Italy and Spain. T cells, B-cell-depleted T cells, or PBMCs provided the cDNA or gDNA that served as material.

Original handling: Researchers report that nucleated cell counts were estimated from reference gene primer amplification. Clones were sequenced by immunoSEQ multiplex PCR, and TCRdb holds only the in-frame ones, with some missing. V, J and clone size derive from that table, while D and trimming were established from the DNA sequence. The data show around 290,000 clones, about 87% seen once. The V end lost 6 bases, the J end lost 4 bases, and 16 bases lay between the germline ends. There are 15 residues in the CDR3. CDR1 is MGHRA, CDR2 YSYEKL, per germline. Sequenced input: peripheral blood. The rearrangement uses TRBV4-1 and TRBJ1-5; D is ambiguous. The TCR was taken from a woman between 45 and 65 years old who had recovered from COVID-19. This CDR3 is CASSRRAGLNQPQHF. CDR3 bases: TGCGCCAGCAGTCGGAGGGCGGGGTTGAATCAGCCCCAGCATTTT.